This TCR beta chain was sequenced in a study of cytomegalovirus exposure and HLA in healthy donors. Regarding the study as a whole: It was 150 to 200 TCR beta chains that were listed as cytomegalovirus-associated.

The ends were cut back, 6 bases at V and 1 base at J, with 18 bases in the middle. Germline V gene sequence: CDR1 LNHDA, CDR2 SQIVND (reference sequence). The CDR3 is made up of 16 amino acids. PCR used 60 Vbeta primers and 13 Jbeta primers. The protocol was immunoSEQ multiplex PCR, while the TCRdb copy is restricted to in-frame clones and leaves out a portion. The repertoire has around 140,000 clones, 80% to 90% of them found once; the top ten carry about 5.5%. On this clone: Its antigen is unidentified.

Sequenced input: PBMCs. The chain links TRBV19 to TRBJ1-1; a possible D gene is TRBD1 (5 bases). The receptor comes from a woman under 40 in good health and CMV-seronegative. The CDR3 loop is CASRGWVDTQNTEAFF. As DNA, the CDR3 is TGTGCCAGTAGGGGCTGGGTGGACACACAGAACACTGAAGCTTTCTTT.